Presented here are 21 T cell receptor beta chains from one specimen sequenced in a study of cytomegalovirus exposure and HLA in healthy donors. The PCR made use of 60 Vbeta and 13 Jbeta primers. The protocol was immunoSEQ multiplex PCR, while the TCRdb copy is restricted to in-frame clones and leaves out a portion. The table lists 150,000 to 200,000 clones. Sequenced material: PBMCs. The receptors were sampled from a woman aged 18-29 years in good health and CMV-seropositive.

DNA for the CDR3: TGTGCCAGCAGTTTAGCGGGACAGGGAGGCTACGAGCAGTACTTC. Translated: CASSLAGQGGYEQYF. This rearrangement joins TRBV5-4 to TRBJ2-7; D perhaps matches TRBD1 (9 bases). The CDR3 runs to 15 residues. The V gene lost 5 bases and the J gene lost 3 bases, with 18 bases spanning the gap. CDR1 is SGHNT, CDR2 YYREEE, per germline (reference sequence). Combining the CDR3 with reference TRBV5-4 and TRBJ2-7 gives the whole variable domain ETGVTQSPTHLIKTRGQQVTLRCSSQSGHNTVSWYQQALGQGPQFIFQYYREEENGRGNFPPRFSGLQFPNYSSELNVNALELDDSALYLCASSLAGQGGYEQYFGPGTRLTVT.

The V call is TRBV25-1, the J call TRBJ1-1, with D possibly matching TRBD1 (5 bases). Per the germline V gene, CDR1 is MGHDK and CDR2 is SYGVNS. V was shortened by 3 bases and J by 0 bases, with 11 bases between the two germline ends. There are 15 residues in the CDR3. CDR3 sequence: CASSEEGILNTEAFF. Here the CDR3 DNA reads TGTGCCAGCAGTGAGGAGGGGATCTTGAACACTGAAGCTTTCTTT.

The chain couples TRBV5-6 to TRBJ1-5, with D possibly TRBD1 on 5 matching bases. V lost 5 bases and J 7 bases, leaving 16 bases between the germline ends. Germline values: CDR1 SGHDT, CDR2 YYEEEE. The CDR3 has 14 residues. DNA for the CDR3: TGTGCCAGCAGATATCCAGGGCTTGGGCAGCCCCAGCATTTT. Translated, it gives CASRYPGLGQPQHF.

The chain carries TRBV27 and TRBJ2-7; unclear D gene. The CDR3 extends over 13 amino acids. Germline V CDR1 and CDR2: MNHEY, SMNVEV (reference sequence). Trimming took 3 bases from V and 1 from J, leaving 7 bases between them. CDR3 sequence reads: CASSFAESYEQYF. CDR3 DNA sequence: TGTGCCAGCAGTTTTGCGGAATCCTACGAGCAGTACTTC.

This chain links TRBV6-1 with TRBJ1-3; D gene unclear. Germline V gene data show CDR1 as MNHNS and CDR2 as SASEGT. Trimming took off 8 bases at V and 2 bases at J, with 16 bases between the two ends. This CDR3 region has 15 residues. CDR3 nucleotides: TGTGCCAGCGGAGGGAGAGGGAGGACTGGAAACACCATATATTTT. Amino acid sequence: CASGGRGRTGNTIYF.

This chain uses TRBV29-1 with TRBJ1-5; the match to TRBD1 covers 8 bases. The CDR3 has 14 residues. V dropped 7 bases and J dropped 0; count of bases not matched to a gene: 5. From germline, CDR1 is SQVTM and CDR2 ANQGSEA. The CDR3 bases are TGCAGCGCCCGGACAGGGAATAGCAATCAGCCCCAGCATTTT. The encoded protein is CSARTGNSNQPQHF.

This chain links TRBV25-1 with TRBJ1-1; D is possibly TRBD1 (6 bases). V was trimmed by 1 base and J by 11 bases, leaving 20 bases between them. Germline V gives CDR1 MGHDK, CDR2 SYGVNS. This CDR3 is built from 15 residues. The CDR3, as DNA: TGTGCCAGCAGTGAATGGGGGGCGGGGGCCCCGAGGGCTTTCTTT. Protein sequence: CASSEWGAGAPRAFF. Drawing the rest from reference TRBV25-1 and TRBJ1-1, the complete variable domain is EADIYQTPRYLVIGTGKKITLECSQTMGHDKMYWYQQDPGMELHLIHYSYGVNSTEKGDLSSESTVSRIRTEHFPLTLESARPSHTSQYLCASSEWGAGAPRAFFGQGTRLTVV.

The chain employs TRBV4-1 and TRBJ1-5; D unclear. Per the germline V gene, CDR1 is MGHRA and CDR2 is YSYEKL. Trimming took off 0 bases at V and 0 bases at J, with 6 bases between the two ends. The CDR3 loop spans 15 amino acids. The CDR3 DNA sequence: TGCGCCAGCAGCCAAGAGCTCTATAGCAATCAGCCCCAGCATTTT. It codes for CASSQELYSNQPQHF.

V usage is TRBV15 and J usage is TRBJ2-1, with 9 bases fitting TRBD2. V lost 4 bases, J lost 1 base, and 8 bases stayed unmatched. This CDR3 contains 17 residues. The germline CDR1 and CDR2 sequences are LNHNV and YYDKDF (reference sequence). The CDR3 bases are TGTGCCACCAGCACTGACGGACTAGCGATTTCCTACAATGAGCAGTTCTTC. Translated, it gives CATSTDGLAISYNEQFF.

The rearrangement uses TRBV7-2 and TRBJ2-1; 9 bases agree with TRBD1. Germline values: CDR1 SGHTA, CDR2 FQGNSA. V shed 8 bases, J shed 3 bases, and the junction held 14 bases outside the gene matches. CDR3 length equals 17 residues. CDR3 nucleotides: TGTGCCAGCCCCTTCCCCGGGACAGGGTTATTCTACAATGAGCAGTTCTTC. Translation gives CASPFPGTGLFYNEQFF. The full variable domain, in which reference TRBV7-2 and TRBJ2-1 provide the parts outside the CDR3, is GAGVSQSPSNKVTEKGKDVELRCDPISGHTALYWYRQSLGQGLEFLIYFQGNSAPDKSGLPSDRFSAERTGGSVSTLTIQRTQQEDSAVYLCASPFPGTGLFYNEQFFGPGTRLTVL.

The CDR3 region has the DNA TGTGCCAGCAGTGACTCAGGACTAGCGGGAGGAATTTCCTACAATGAGCAGTTCTTC. This encodes CASSDSGLAGGISYNEQFF. This chain links TRBV6-4 with TRBJ2-1; TRBD2 aligns across 14 bases. V shed 0 bases, J shed 1 base, and the junction held 5 bases outside the gene matches. Germline values: CDR1 MRHNA, CDR2 SNTAGT. The CDR3 loop spans 19 amino acids.

The genes are TRBV5-1 and TRBJ2-1, with 16 bases identical to TRBD2. With 4 bases clipped from V and 5 bases from J, the junction kept 12 bases outside the gene matches. Germline CDR1 is SGHRS and CDR2 is YFSETQ. The CDR3 covers 19 residues. The CDR3 loop is CASSPGTSGRGYPHNEQFF. CDR3 bases: TGCGCCAGCAGCCCGGGGACTAGCGGGAGGGGCTACCCACACAATGAGCAGTTCTTC.

V and J are TRBV6-5 and TRBJ2-5, with no clear D. Trimming removed 5 bases at V and 3 bases at J, with 16 bases between. Germline V CDR1 and CDR2: MNHEY, SVGAGI. This CDR3 is 15 amino acids long. CDR3 bases: TGTGCCAGCAGTCACTACAGTGGGCAAAAAGAGACCCAGTACTTC. It specifies CASSHYSGQKETQYF.

This chain links TRBV21-1 with TRBJ2-7; TRBD2 reflects the table's D call only, with no check against the DNA. TRBV21-1 has pseudogene status. This CDR3 contains 17 residues. The CDR3: CASSKRELRVYGYEQYF. The CDR3 DNA sequence: TGTGCCAGCAGCAAACGGGAGCTAAGGGTCTACGGATACGAGCAGTACTTC.

The genes are TRBV9 and TRBJ2-3; D perhaps matches TRBD1 (6 bases). The V end was cut by 4 bases, the J end by 9 bases, with 24 bases between. The CDR3 is 16 residues long. Germline V CDR1 and CDR2: SGDLS, YYNGEE. The CDR3 reads CASSPKGQVGDKTQYF. In DNA form, the CDR3 reads TGTGCCAGCAGCCCGAAGGGCCAAGTCGGGGACAAGACGCAGTATTTT.

The V and J genes are TRBV19 and TRBJ1-1; D is perhaps TRBD1 (5 bases). The CDR3 is 14 amino acids. Per the germline V gene, CDR1 is LNHDA and CDR2 is SQIVND (reference sequence). V lost 2 bases, J lost 1 base, and 8 bases lay in between. CDR3 nucleotide sequence: TGTGCCAGTAGTATACTTCAGGGGAACACTGAAGCTTTCTTT. This gives the protein CASSILQGNTEAFF.

The CDR3 DNA reads as TGTGCCAGCAGCTTTGGTAGCGTGGTGGGTTATAATTCACCCCTCCACTTT. Amino acids: CASSFGSVVGYNSPLHF. The J gene is TRBJ1-6, the V gene TRBV11-2, with D uncertain. There are 17 residues in the CDR3. The V end was cut by 3 bases, the J end by 4 bases, with 16 bases between. Germline V gives CDR1 SGHAT, CDR2 FQNNGV.

The chain recombines TRBV30 with TRBJ2-3; 10 bases map to TRBD2. Germline trimming cut 3 bases from V and 12 bases from J; bases unmatched to any gene: 6. The CDR3 consists of 12 residues. Per the germline V gene, CDR1 is GTSNPN and CDR2 is SVGIG (reference sequence). The DNA for the CDR3 is TGTGCCTGGAGGATTTCTAGCGGGAGTCAGTATTTT. Translated: CAWRISSGSQYF.

The rearrangement links TRBV11-2 to TRBJ2-3; 10 positions match TRBD1. CDR1 is SGHAT and CDR2 is FQNNGV in the germline V gene. V shed 5 bases, J shed 3 bases, and the junction held 8 bases outside the gene matches. The CDR3 is 16 residues long. CDR3 protein: CASSLGQGIGTDTQYF. In DNA form, the CDR3 reads TGTGCCAGCAGCCTGGGACAGGGGATTGGGACAGATACGCAGTATTTT.

The rearrangement links TRBV12-2 to TRBJ2-1; TRBD2, as called in the table, went unchecked against the DNA. TRBV12-2 is deemed a pseudogene. The CDR3 covers 18 residues. In DNA, the CDR3 is TGTGCAAGTCGCCCCCCGGGAGCGGGGGGGAACTCCTACAATGAGCAGTTCTTC. It codes for CASRPPGAGGNSYNEQFF.

The chain recombines TRBV2 with TRBJ1-2, with 7 bases that match TRBD1. After removal of 5 bases from V and 2 bases from J, the junction contained 5 bases not matched to a gene. Per the germline V gene, CDR1 is SNHLY and CDR2 is FYNNEI. The CDR3 covers 14 residues. The CDR3 DNA follows: TGTGCCAGCAGTCCCCGGACAGGCAACTATGGCTACACCTTC. It yields the protein CASSPRTGNYGYTF.